These 16 T cell receptor beta chains share one sample of origin, sequenced in a study of T cell responses to AZD1222 COVID-19 vaccine. Assay used: immunoSEQ multiplex PCR; TCRdb lists only in-frame clones, some missing. This sample has some 150,000 clones; 70% to 90% occur once, and the top ten carry approximately 2.1%. The source material was peripheral blood, sampled on day 0 of AZD1222 vaccination. Receptors were obtained from an adult in good health.

V usage is TRBV7-9 and J usage is TRBJ2-5; the match to TRBD1 covers 7 bases. V dropped 3 bases and J dropped 5; count of bases not matched to a gene: 9. CDR1 and CDR2 (germline): SEHNR, FQNEAQ (reference sequence). This CDR3 has 15 amino acids. DNA for the CDR3: TGTGCCAGCAGCTTCCCAGGGGGAATCGACGAGACCCAGTACTTC. The encoded protein is CASSFPGGIDETQYF.

The gene calls are TRBV11-2 and TRBJ1-2; D is unresolved. Germline CDR1 reads SGHAT; CDR2 reads FQNNGV. Trimming removed 4 bases at V and 4 bases at J, with 4 bases between. The CDR3 runs to 11 residues. CDR3 loop: CASSSTYGYTF. The DNA for the CDR3 is TGTGCCAGCAGCTCCACCTATGGCTACACCTTC.

This chain joins TRBV29-1 and TRBJ1-5, with D perhaps TRBD1 (6 bases). The CDR3 sequence is 14 residues long. Germline lookup yields CDR1 SQVTM and CDR2 ANQGSEA. The V gene lost 6 bases and the J gene lost 0 bases, with 12 bases spanning the gap. CDR3 in DNA: TGCAGCGTAGGGACAAGAAATAGCAATCAGCCCCAGCATTTT. It codes for CSVGTRNSNQPQHF.

The genes are TRBV9 and TRBJ2-5; D possibly uses TRBD1 or TRBD2 (6 bases each). Germline CDR1 reads SGDLS; CDR2 reads YYNGEE. This CDR3 has 13 residues. Between the trimmed V and J ends, which lost 2 bases and 5 bases, there was a span of 10 bases. The CDR3 region has the DNA TGTGCCAGCAGCGTGGGGGGCCTGGAGACCCAGTACTTC. Translated, it gives CASSVGGLETQYF.

The chain has TRBV4-3 and TRBJ2-1; D assignment may be TRBD1 or TRBD2 (6 bases each). The V end lost 4 bases, the J end lost 4 bases, and 20 bases lay between the germline ends. The CDR3 consists of 17 residues. Germline V gene lookup returns CDR1 LGHNA and CDR2 YSLEER. CDR3 amino acids: CASSRLGGSDGYNEQFF. The CDR3 nucleotides read TGCGCCAGCAGCCGTTTAGGGGGGAGCGACGGGTACAATGAGCAGTTCTTC.

This chain uses TRBV6-5 with TRBJ1-4, with TRBD1 matching 8 bases. Germline V gene lookup returns CDR1 MNHEY and CDR2 SVGAGI. Trimming at V came to 2 bases and at J to 7 bases, leaving 3 bases not matched to a gene. This CDR3 region has 14 residues. CDR3 amino acids: CASSYRTGSEKLFF. CDR3 nucleotides: TGTGCCAGCAGTTACAGGACAGGGAGTGAAAAACTGTTTTTT.

Here the CDR3 DNA reads TGCAGCGTTGAAGGGACCGTTGGGACAGGCTCTTTTAACACTGAAGCTTTCTTT. Its translation: CSVEGTVGTGSFNTEAFF. The chain employs TRBV29-1 and TRBJ1-1, with 8 bases lining up with TRBD1. CDR3 length equals 18 residues. Losses at the gene ends were 1 base for V and 2 bases for J; bases not matched to a gene: 15. From germline, CDR1 is SQVTM and CDR2 ANQGSEA. Together with reference TRBV29-1 and TRBJ1-1, the CDR3 gives the full variable domain: SAVISQKPSRDICQRGTSLTIQCQVDSQVTMMFWYRQQPGQSLTLIATANQGSEATYESGFVIDKFPISRPNLTFSTLTVSNMSPEDSSIYLCSVEGTVGTGSFNTEAFFGQGTRLTVV.

The chain employs TRBV11-3 and TRBJ2-1; 8 bases match TRBD2. Germline V CDR1 and CDR2: SGHNT, YENEEA. The ends lost 5 bases at V and 9 bases at J; junction bases unmatched: 15. The CDR3 has 16 residues. The CDR3 reads CASSPPSGLALLEQFF. CDR3 bases: TGTGCCAGCAGCCCCCCTTCCGGACTAGCCCTCCTTGAGCAGTTCTTC.

The gene calls are TRBV2 and TRBJ2-2; 9 bases map to TRBD2. This CDR3 is built from 15 residues. CDR1 SNHLY and CDR2 FYNNEI come from the germline V gene. The V gene end was trimmed by 6 bases and the J gene end by 3 bases; junction bases not matched to a gene: 5. The DNA of the CDR3 is TGTGCCAGCAGCCCAACTAGCGGGTACACCGGGGAGCTGTTTTTT. This codes for CASSPTSGYTGELFF.

The rearrangement uses TRBV6-5 and TRBJ2-3, with D possibly TRBD1 on 5 matching bases. V shed 6 bases and J shed 3 bases, with 10 bases lying between them. In germline, CDR1 is MNHEY, CDR2 SVGAGI. The CDR3 length is 13 residues. CDR3 in DNA: TGTGCCAGCAGGCCCTCAGGGACAGATACGCAGTATTTT. Translation gives CASRPSGTDTQYF.

This clone was recorded only once. The chain couples TRBV7-3 to TRBJ2-1, with TRBD2 matching over 11 bases. Germline CDR1 reads SGHTA; CDR2 reads FQGTGA. After removal of 5 bases from V and 6 bases from J, the junction contained 6 bases not matched to a gene. The CDR3 is 15 amino acids. CDR3 bases: TGTGCCAGCAGCCTACTAGCGGGAGTTCTCAATGAGCAGTTCTTC. Translation gives CASSLLAGVLNEQFF.

The V gene is TRBV30, the J gene TRBJ1-1; possible D gene TRBD1, 5 bases. V lost 5 bases and J lost 1, with 17 bases in between. The CDR3 contains 15 residues. Germline V gene lookup returns CDR1 GTSNPN and CDR2 SVGIG (reference sequence). As DNA, the CDR3 is TGTGCCTGGGGGGGGTCTGGGGGTAAGAACACTGAAGCTTTCTTT. It yields the protein CAWGGSGGKNTEAFF.

The chain uses TRBV18 and TRBJ2-1; 11 bases are shared with TRBD2. Germline trimming cut 0 bases from V and 5 bases from J; bases unmatched to any gene: 9. Germline CDR1 and CDR2: KGHSH and LQKENI. The CDR3 sequence is 18 residues long. The CDR3 is CASSPPADLAGGNNEQFF. The CDR3 DNA sequence: TGTGCCAGCTCACCACCAGCCGACTTAGCGGGAGGGAACAATGAGCAGTTCTTC.

V is TRBV14 and J is TRBJ1-2; D is perhaps TRBD1 (5 bases). The CDR3 totals 20 residues. V was cut by 2 bases and J by 4 bases, with 29 bases left in between. Germline V gives CDR1 SGHDN, CDR2 FVKESK. The CDR3 loop reads CASSQSLQLTSLGGSYGYTF. The CDR3 DNA follows: TGTGCCAGCAGCCAATCACTCCAACTTACCAGTCTTGGGGGGAGCTATGGCTACACCTTC.

J is TRBJ2-1 and V is TRBV6-2 or TRBV6-3; 9 nucleotides agree with TRBD2. J gave up 7 bases and V 4 bases, and 8 bases lay outside the gene matches. This CDR3 has 15 residues. CDR1 MNHEY and CDR2 SVGEGT come from the germline V gene. DNA for the CDR3: TGTGCCAGCAGTTCCCTAGCGGGAAGTGGGAATGAGCAGTTCTTC. Translation: CASSSLAGSGNEQFF.

In the case of this clone: At the DNA level, this CDR3 is encoded by other sequences in the same sample as well. The chain employs TRBV19 and TRBJ2-5; D is unresolved. The germline V gene has CDR1 LNHDA and CDR2 SQIVND (reference sequence). Trimming shortened V by 3 bases and J by 0 bases, and 5 bases separated the two germline ends. The CDR3 contains 13 residues. The CDR3 DNA follows: TGTGCCAGTAGTATGAAAAACCAAGAGACCCAGTACTTC. As protein: CASSMKNQETQYF. The whole variable domain, remainder taken from reference TRBV19 and TRBJ2-5, is DGGITQSPKYLFRKEGQNVTLSCEQNLNHDAMYWYRQDPGQGLRLIYYSQIVNDFQKGDIAEGYSVSREKKESFPLTVTSAQKNPTAFYLCASSMKNQETQYFGPGTRLLVL.